This TCR beta chain was sequenced during a study of cytomegalovirus exposure and HLA in healthy donors. The primer mix had 60 Vbeta and 13 Jbeta primers. Only in-frame clones appear in the TCRdb table, and some are missing; sequencing was by immunoSEQ multiplex PCR. The profile shows 75,000 to 100,000 clones, around 68% of them singletons. V lost 2 bases, J lost 2 bases, and 3 bases stayed unmatched. CDR3 length equals 16 residues. Germline assignment: CDR1 MGHDK and CDR2 SYGVNS. The chain carries TRBV25-1 and TRBJ2-3; 11 bases match TRBD2. Sequenced: PBMCs. This clonotype originated in a female donor in good health and CMV-seronegative. The CDR3 protein is CASSEGTSGFTDTQYF. The CDR3 DNA reads TGTGCCAGCAGTGAAGGGACTAGCGGATTCACAGATACGCAGTATTTT.